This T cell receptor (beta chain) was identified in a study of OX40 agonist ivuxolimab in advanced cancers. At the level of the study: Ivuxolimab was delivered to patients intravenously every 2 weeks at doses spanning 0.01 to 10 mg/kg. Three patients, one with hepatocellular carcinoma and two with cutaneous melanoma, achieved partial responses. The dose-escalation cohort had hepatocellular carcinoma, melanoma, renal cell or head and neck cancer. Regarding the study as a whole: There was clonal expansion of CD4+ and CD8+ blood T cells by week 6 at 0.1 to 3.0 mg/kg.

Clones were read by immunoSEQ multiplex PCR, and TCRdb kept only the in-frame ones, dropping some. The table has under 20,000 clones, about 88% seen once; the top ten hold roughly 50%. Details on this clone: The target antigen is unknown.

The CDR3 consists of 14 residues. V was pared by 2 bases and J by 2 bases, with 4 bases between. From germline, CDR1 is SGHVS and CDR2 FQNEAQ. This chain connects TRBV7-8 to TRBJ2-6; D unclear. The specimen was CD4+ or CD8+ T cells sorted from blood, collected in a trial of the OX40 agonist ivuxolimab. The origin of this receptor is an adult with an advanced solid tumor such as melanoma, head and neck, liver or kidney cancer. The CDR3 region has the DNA TGTGCCAGCAGCTTAACGCCTGGGGCCAACGTCCTGACTTTC. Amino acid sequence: CASSLTPGANVLTF. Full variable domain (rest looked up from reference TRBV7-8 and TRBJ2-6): GAGVSQSPRYKVAKRGQDVALRCDPISGHVSLFWYQQALGQGPEFLTYFQNEAQLDKSGLPSDRFFAERPEGSVSTLKIQRTQQEDSAVYLCASSLTPGANVLTFGAGSRLTVL.